The 30 T cell receptor beta chains below all came from one sample that was sequenced in a study of blood T cell repertoires in COVID-19. Libraries were prepared by immunoSEQ multiplex PCR; TCRdb keeps only in-frame clonotypes and omits some of them. The table shows 130,000 or so clones, with about 79% occurring only once. Source material: peripheral blood. Every receptor here comes from a woman of 80 years or more with acute or convalescent COVID-19.

This rearrangement joins TRBV7-3 to TRBJ1-2; 8 bases line up with TRBD1. The CDR3 has 17 amino acids. Trimming cost V 3 bases and J 2 bases; bases outside gene matches: 11. Germline V gene sequence: CDR1 SGHTA, CDR2 FQGTGA. CDR3 protein: CASSFGGSGQGNYGYTF. For the CDR3, the DNA is TGTGCCAGCAGCTTTGGGGGTTCCGGACAGGGAAACTATGGCTACACCTTC. The full variable domain, in which reference TRBV7-3 and TRBJ1-2 provide the parts outside the CDR3, is GAGVSQTPSNKVTEKGKYVELRCDPISGHTALYWYRQSLGQGPEFLIYFQGTGAADDSGLPNDRFFAVRPEGSVSTLKIQRTERGDSAVYLCASSFGGSGQGNYGYTFGSGTRLTVV.

The chain couples TRBV5-1 to TRBJ2-7; 7 nucleotides align to TRBD1. With V trimmed by 4 bases and J by 3 bases, 13 bases remained unmatched. The CDR3 contains 16 residues. The germline CDR1 and CDR2 sequences are SGHRS and YFSETQ. CDR3 nucleotide sequence: TGCGCCAGCAGCGATGGGCGAGGGGACAGACACTACGAGCAGTACTTC. As protein: CASSDGRGDRHYEQYF.

The J gene is TRBJ2-1, the V gene TRBV27; 12 bases agree with TRBD2. This CDR3 contains 13 residues. Germline V gene sequence: CDR1 MNHEY, CDR2 SMNVEV (reference sequence). The CDR3 is CASSGGGYNEQFF. CDR3 bases: TGTGCTTCTAGCGGGGGGGGATACAATGAGCAGTTCTTC.

This clone was observed a few times. The rearrangement uses TRBV3-1 (or the pseudogene TRBV3-2) and TRBJ1-2; D is undetermined. V was trimmed by 1 base and J by 2 bases, leaving 8 bases between them. CDR3 length: 14 residues. Looked up from germline, CDR1 is LGHDT and CDR2 is YNNKEL (reference sequence). The CDR3 is CASSQGRGNYGYTF. Here the CDR3 DNA reads TGTGCCAGCAGCCAAGGACGCGGGAACTATGGCTACACCTTC.

This chain connects TRBV4-2 to TRBJ1-5; 12 nucleotides line up with TRBD1. The CDR3 contains 18 residues. Per germline, CDR1 LGHNA and CDR2 YNFKEQ. Unmatched junction bases numbered 9, after V lost 0 bases and J lost 6 bases. In nucleotides, the CDR3 is TGTGCCAGCAGCCAAGATTTCCCGGGACAGGGGGCAGGTCAGCCCCAGCATTTT. Translation gives CASSQDFPGQGAGQPQHF.

The CDR3 loop is CASSHRDSLSYEQYF. In DNA form, the CDR3 reads TGTGCCAGCAGCCACCGAGACAGCCTTTCCTACGAGCAGTACTTC. The chain couples TRBV5-4 to TRBJ2-7; D is possibly TRBD1 (5 bases). V was trimmed by 4 bases and J by 1 base, leaving 15 bases between them. Germline V lookup: CDR1 SGHNT, CDR2 YYREEE (reference sequence). The CDR3 is 15 amino acids.

This clone was counted a single time. V gene TRBV6-6 combines with J gene TRBJ1-5; D is unclear. The CDR3 has 13 residues. Germline assignment: CDR1 MNHNY and CDR2 SVGAGI (reference sequence). Trimming left V 7 bases short and J 3 bases short, with 10 bases between. The DNA of the CDR3 is TGTGCCAGCATTATTGGAGACAATCAGCCCCAGCATTTT. It encodes CASIIGDNQPQHF.

This chain connects TRBV6-6 to TRBJ2-3, with 8 bases fitting TRBD1. The CDR3 extends over 16 amino acids. Germline CDR1 is MNHNY and CDR2 is SVGAGI (reference sequence). J was trimmed by 0 bases and V by 4 bases; bases with no gene match: 6. CDR3 nucleotides: TGTGCCAGCAGTTTACAGGGGGGTCTTAGCACAGATACGCAGTATTTT. Translation gives CASSLQGGLSTDTQYF.

This clone occurred a few times. The rearrangement links TRBV5-1 to TRBJ1-1; 9 nucleotides match TRBD1. This CDR3 has 15 amino acids. The germline V gene has CDR1 SGHRS and CDR2 YFSETQ. Losses at the gene ends were 0 bases for V and 4 bases for J; bases not matched to a gene: 4. The CDR3 nucleotides read TGCGCCAGCAGCTTGGCCGGGACAGGGTCCACTGAAGCTTTCTTT. Translation gives CASSLAGTGSTEAFF.

Comment on this clone: The sample contains more than one DNA sequence encoding this CDR3. The chain recombines TRBV7-2 with TRBJ1-6, with TRBD1 identical over 8 bases. This CDR3 has 15 residues. The V gene's germline CDR1 is SGHTA and CDR2 FQGNSA. Unmatched junction bases numbered 11, after V lost 5 bases and J lost 11 bases. CDR3 in DNA: TGTGCCAGCAGCCAACCTGGGCAGGGGGCAGCACCCCTCCACTTT. This translates into CASSQPGQGAAPLHF.

The chain combines TRBV7-2 with TRBJ1-1; D not resolved. The CDR3 has 13 amino acids. Trimming removed 3 bases at V and 1 base at J, with 6 bases between. Germline CDR1 and CDR2: SGHTA and FQGNSA. The CDR3 loop reads CASSFQQNTEAFF. The CDR3 DNA follows: TGTGCCAGCAGCTTTCAACAGAACACTGAAGCTTTCTTT.

The genes are TRBV7-2 and TRBJ1-4, with TRBD1 matching over 9 bases. Germline V gene sequence: CDR1 SGHTA, CDR2 FQGNSA. The CDR3 consists of 14 residues. V shed 4 bases and J 8 bases; nucleotides not matched to a gene: 5. CDR3 sequence (DNA): TGTGCCAGCAGCTCCCGACAGGGGGACGAAAAACTGTTTTTT. This encodes CASSSRQGDEKLFF.

V and J are TRBV7-2 and TRBJ2-3; 7 nucleotides match TRBD1. The V segment lost 2 bases and the J segment 10 bases; nucleotides outside the gene matches: 3. From germline, CDR1 is SGHTA and CDR2 FQGNSA. This CDR3 contains 12 residues. The chain's CDR3 is CASSLTGQAQYF. DNA of the CDR3: TGTGCCAGCAGCTTAACCGGACAGGCGCAGTATTTT. Complete variable domain (other parts from reference TRBV7-2 and TRBJ2-3): GAGVSQSPSNKVTEKGKDVELRCDPISGHTALYWYRQSLGQGLEFLIYFQGNSAPDKSGLPSDRFSAERTGGSVSTLTIQRTQQEDSAVYLCASSLTGQAQYFGPGTRLTVL.

CDR3 coding DNA: TGTGCCAGCAGCTTGGTTCGGGACAATGAGCAGTTCTTC. Its translation: CASSLVRDNEQFF. V and J are TRBV5-4 and TRBJ2-1; D is unresolved. The CDR3 loop spans 13 amino acids. V dropped 0 bases and J dropped 5 bases, with 6 bases sitting between them. Germline lookup yields CDR1 SGHNT and CDR2 YYREEE (reference sequence).

Here the CDR3 reads CASSLGGTANSPLHF. The DNA for the CDR3 is TGTGCCAGCAGCCTAGGGGGGACAGCTAATTCACCCCTCCACTTT. This sequence joins TRBV7-9 and TRBJ1-6, with 7 bases aligning to TRBD1. The CDR3 sequence is 15 residues long. Germline V CDR1 and CDR2: SEHNR, FQNEAQ (reference sequence). After removal of 5 bases from V and 6 bases from J, the junction contained 7 bases not matched to a gene.

The V and J genes are TRBV7-9 and TRBJ1-5; TRBD1 is a possible D gene (5 bases). Germline CDR1 is SEHNR and CDR2 is FQNEAQ (reference sequence). V shed 1 base and J shed 6 bases, with 10 bases lying between them. The CDR3 totals 14 residues. The DNA for the CDR3 is TGTGCCAGCAGCTTAGATCTGGGGGGTCAGCCCCAGCATTTT. This translates into CASSLDLGGQPQHF.

This clone has a single count. This sequence joins TRBV9 and TRBJ2-1; 7 nucleotides align to TRBD2. CDR1 and CDR2 from the germline V gene are SGDLS and YYNGEE. The ends lost 4 bases at V and 6 bases at J; junction bases unmatched: 10. The CDR3 has 15 amino acids. For the CDR3, the DNA is TGTGCCAGCAGCTCGAGCGGGGACCCTTCCAATGAGCAGTTCTTC. Translating gives CASSSSGDPSNEQFF.

The V and J genes are TRBV7-9 and TRBJ1-1, with a weak D call TRBD1 (6 bases). The CDR3 has 14 amino acids. V lost 3 bases and J lost 1, with 9 bases in between. Germline CDR1 is SEHNR and CDR2 is FQNEAQ (reference sequence). DNA of the CDR3: TGTGCCAGCAGCTTCCAAGGGGGGAACACTGAAGCTTTCTTT. Translated, it gives CASSFQGGNTEAFF.

The rearrangement uses TRBV29-1 and TRBJ1-1; D uncertain. The CDR3 sequence is 13 residues long. Germline assignment: CDR1 SQVTM and CDR2 ANQGSEA. Deletions cut 5 bases from V and 0 bases from J, with 10 bases between. The CDR3 DNA reads TGCAGCGTTCATAGGAGTCTGAACACTGAAGCTTTCTTT. As protein: CSVHRSLNTEAFF.

This chain links TRBV28 with TRBJ2-1; 7 bases agree with TRBD2. V trimming: 8 bases; J trimming: 2 bases; junction bases outside the gene matches: 12. The CDR3 totals 16 residues. CDR1 MDHEN and CDR2 SYDVKM come from the germline V gene. CDR3 protein: CASVLWAGGTYNEQFF. The CDR3 nucleotides read TGTGCCAGCGTTTTATGGGCCGGGGGGACCTACAATGAGCAGTTCTTC.

Here the CDR3 reads CATDRAYYEQYF. CDR3 sequence (DNA): TGTGCCACCGACAGGGCCTACTACGAGCAGTACTTC. The chain has TRBV6-5 and TRBJ2-7; 7 nucleotides align to TRBD1. Per germline, CDR1 MNHEY and CDR2 SVGAGI. The CDR3 length is 12 residues. V gave up 10 bases and J gave up 3 bases; unmatched junction bases: 6.

V is TRBV7-3 and J is TRBJ2-5, with a possible D match to TRBD1 (5 bases). From germline, CDR1 is SGHTA and CDR2 FQGTGA. Trimming shortened V by 0 bases and J by 4 bases, and 15 bases separated the two germline ends. There are 16 residues in the CDR3. The CDR3 DNA sequence: TGTGCCAGCAGCTTAACAGGGCGTAGGGGTGCAGAGACCCAGTACTTC. The encoded protein is CASSLTGRRGAETQYF.

The CDR3 nucleotides are TGTGCCAGCAGCTTATTGGGGGGAGAGACCCAGTACTTC. It specifies CASSLLGGETQYF. This chain uses TRBV7-2 with TRBJ2-5; TRBD2 is a possible D gene (6 bases). CDR3 length equals 13 residues. The germline gives CDR1 SGHTA, CDR2 FQGNSA. V was cut by 2 bases and J by 4 bases, with 8 bases left in between.

This clone was seen only a few times. V gene TRBV7-9 combines with J gene TRBJ1-1, with a weak D call TRBD1 (5 bases). The CDR3 runs to 13 residues. Trimming left V 2 bases short and J 10 bases short, with 14 bases between. Germline values: CDR1 SEHNR, CDR2 FQNEAQ (reference sequence). CDR3 in amino acids: CASSLTTARTAFF. The CDR3 nucleotides are TGTGCCAGCAGCTTAACGACAGCCCGTACAGCTTTCTTT.

The chain uses TRBV5-6 and TRBJ1-2; D not resolved. CDR1 and CDR2 from the germline V gene are SGHDT and YYEEEE. CDR3 size: 13 residues. Trimming pared 1 base from V and 8 bases from J, leaving 12 bases between. CDR3 region: CASSLRVWEGYTF. Here the CDR3 DNA reads TGTGCCAGCAGCTTGAGGGTTTGGGAGGGCTACACCTTC. Looking up the rest from reference TRBV5-6 and TRBJ1-2 gives the full variable domain: DAGVTQSPTHLIKTRGQQVTLRCSPKSGHDTVSWYQQALGQGPQFIFQYYEEEERQRGNFPDRFSGHQFPNYSSELNVNALLLGDSALYLCASSLRVWEGYTFGSGTRLTVV.

A note on this clone: This specimen includes other DNA sequences encoding the same CDR3. The J gene is TRBJ2-2, the V gene TRBV30; no firm D call. The CDR3 contains 12 residues. Trimming took 4 bases from V and 2 from J, leaving 5 bases between them. CDR1 GTSNPN and CDR2 SVGIG come from the germline V gene (reference sequence). CDR3 sequence (DNA): TGTGCCTGGACCCCTAACACCGGGGAGCTGTTTTTT. Protein sequence: CAWTPNTGELFF.

The chain joins TRBV6-5 to TRBJ2-1; D gene ambiguous. Germline V gene lookup returns CDR1 MNHEY and CDR2 SVGAGI. The CDR3 is made up of 11 amino acids. V was pared by 6 bases and J by 2 bases, with 2 bases between. The CDR3 DNA is TGTGCCAGCAGCACCTACAATGAGCAGTTCTTC. This encodes CASSTYNEQFF.

The rearrangement uses TRBV11-1 and TRBJ1-4; TRBD1 matches 8 bases. J was trimmed by 13 bases and V by 3 bases; bases with no gene match: 10. This CDR3 spans 14 amino acids. Germline lookup yields CDR1 SGHAT and CDR2 FQDESV (reference sequence). In DNA form, the CDR3 reads TGTGCCAGCAGCTTTACGCGGACGACAGGGGTACTGTTTTTT. Its protein is CASSFTRTTGVLFF.

The table lists this clone with a count of one. Here the CDR3 DNA reads TGTGCCAGCAGCTTATGGGGCCTAAATGAAAAACTGTTTTTT. This translates into CASSLWGLNEKLFF. The chain joins TRBV7-9 to TRBJ1-4, with TRBD1 as a possible D gene (5 bases). Germline V gene sequence: CDR1 SEHNR, CDR2 FQNEAQ (reference sequence). V dropped 2 bases and J dropped 5 bases, with 9 bases sitting between them. The CDR3 sequence is 14 residues long.

This clone was observed once. The J gene is TRBJ2-2, the V gene TRBV9, with TRBD1 matching 8 bases. The germline gives CDR1 SGDLS, CDR2 YYNGEE. The CDR3 covers 16 residues. V lost 1 base, J lost 6 bases, and 8 bases stayed unmatched. As DNA, the CDR3 is TGTGCCAGCAGCGTAATCCCAGGGGGCTTCGCCGGGGAGCTGTTTTTT. Protein sequence: CASSVIPGGFAGELFF.